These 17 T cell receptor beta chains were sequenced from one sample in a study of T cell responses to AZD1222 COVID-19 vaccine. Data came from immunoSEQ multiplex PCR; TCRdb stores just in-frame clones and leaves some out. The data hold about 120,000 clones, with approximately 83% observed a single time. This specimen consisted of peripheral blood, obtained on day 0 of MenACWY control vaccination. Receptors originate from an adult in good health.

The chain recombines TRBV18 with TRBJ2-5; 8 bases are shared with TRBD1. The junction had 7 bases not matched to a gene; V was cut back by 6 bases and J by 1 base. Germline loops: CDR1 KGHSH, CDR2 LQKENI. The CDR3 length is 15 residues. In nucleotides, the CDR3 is TGTGCCAGCTCCGCCTTGACAGGGGCCCAAGAGACCCAGTACTTC. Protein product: CASSALTGAQETQYF. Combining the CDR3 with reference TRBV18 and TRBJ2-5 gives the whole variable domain NAGVMQNPRHLVRRRGQEARLRCSPMKGHSHVYWYRQLPEEGLKFMVYLQKENIIDESGMPKERFSAEFPKEGPSILRIQQVVRGDSAAYFCASSALTGAQETQYFGPGTRLLVL.

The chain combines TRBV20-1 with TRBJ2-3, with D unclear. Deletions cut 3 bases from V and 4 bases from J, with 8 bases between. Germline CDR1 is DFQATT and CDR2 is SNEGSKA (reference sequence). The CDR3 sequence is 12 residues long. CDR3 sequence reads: CSASGGADTQYF. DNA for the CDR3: TGCAGTGCTAGTGGTGGCGCAGATACGCAGTATTTT.

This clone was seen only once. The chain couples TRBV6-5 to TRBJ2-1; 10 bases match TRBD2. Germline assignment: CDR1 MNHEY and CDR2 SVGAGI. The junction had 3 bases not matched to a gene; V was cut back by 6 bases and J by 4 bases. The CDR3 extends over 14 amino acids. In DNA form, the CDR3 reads TGTGCCAGCAGCCTAGCGGGGGAATACAATGAGCAGTTCTTC. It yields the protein CASSLAGEYNEQFF.

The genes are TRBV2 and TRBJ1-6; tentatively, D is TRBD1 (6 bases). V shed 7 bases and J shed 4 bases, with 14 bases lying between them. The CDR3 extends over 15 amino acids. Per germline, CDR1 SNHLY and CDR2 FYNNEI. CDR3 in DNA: TGTGCCAGCAAAAGGCAGGACAGATATAATTCACCCCTCCACTTT. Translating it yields CASKRQDRYNSPLHF.

DNA for the CDR3: TGTGCCAGCAGCTCCGGCCCGGAGGGGTACTACGAGCAGTACTTC. As protein: CASSSGPEGYYEQYF. The chain couples TRBV7-6 to TRBJ2-7, with D maybe TRBD2 (6 bases). V lost 4 bases to trimming and J lost 3 bases, with 16 bases between them. This CDR3 region has 15 residues. Germline CDR1 is SGHVS and CDR2 is FNYEAQ.

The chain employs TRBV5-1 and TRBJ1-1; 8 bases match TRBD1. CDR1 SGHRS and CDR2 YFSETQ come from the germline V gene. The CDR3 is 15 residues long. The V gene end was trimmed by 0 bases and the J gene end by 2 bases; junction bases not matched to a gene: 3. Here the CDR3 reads CASSLDGQGNTEAFF. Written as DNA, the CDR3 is TGCGCCAGCAGCTTGGACGGACAGGGAAACACTGAAGCTTTCTTT.

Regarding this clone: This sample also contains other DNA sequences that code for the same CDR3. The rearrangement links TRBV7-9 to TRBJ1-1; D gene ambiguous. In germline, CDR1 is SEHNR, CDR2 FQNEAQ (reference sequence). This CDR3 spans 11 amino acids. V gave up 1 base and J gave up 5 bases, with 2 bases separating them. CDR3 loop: CASSLGTEAFF. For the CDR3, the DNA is TGTGCCAGCAGCTTAGGTACTGAAGCTTTCTTT.

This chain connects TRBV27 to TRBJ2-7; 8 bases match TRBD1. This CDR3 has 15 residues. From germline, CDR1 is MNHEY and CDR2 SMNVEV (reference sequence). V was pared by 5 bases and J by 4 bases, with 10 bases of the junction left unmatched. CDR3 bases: TGTGCCAGCAGTGGTAAAACAGGGGGACCTTACGAGCAGTACTTC. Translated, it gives CASSGKTGGPYEQYF.

The DNA for the CDR3 is TGTGCCAGCAGCGGGACTAGCGGGGGGAAGATCTACAATGAGCAGTTCTTC. This codes for CASSGTSGGKIYNEQFF. The V and J genes are TRBV3-1 (or the pseudogene TRBV3-2) and TRBJ2-1; 15 bases are a match to TRBD2. V shed 5 bases and J 3 bases; nucleotides not matched to a gene: 5. CDR1 and CDR2 (germline): LGHDT, YNNKEL (reference sequence). There are 17 residues in the CDR3.

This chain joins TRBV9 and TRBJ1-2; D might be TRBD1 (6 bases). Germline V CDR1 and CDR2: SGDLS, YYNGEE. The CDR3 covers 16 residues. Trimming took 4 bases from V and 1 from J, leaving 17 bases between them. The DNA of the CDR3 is TGTGCCAGCAGCTCCATCCGGGGGCGCGTTAACTATGGCTACACCTTC. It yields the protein CASSSIRGRVNYGYTF.

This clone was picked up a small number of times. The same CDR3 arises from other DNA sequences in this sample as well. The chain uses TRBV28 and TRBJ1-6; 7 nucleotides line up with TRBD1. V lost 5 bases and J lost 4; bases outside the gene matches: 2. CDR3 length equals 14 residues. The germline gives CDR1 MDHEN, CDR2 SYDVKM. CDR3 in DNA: TGTGCCAGCAGTCTGGGACAGTATAATTCACCCCTCCACTTT. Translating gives CASSLGQYNSPLHF.

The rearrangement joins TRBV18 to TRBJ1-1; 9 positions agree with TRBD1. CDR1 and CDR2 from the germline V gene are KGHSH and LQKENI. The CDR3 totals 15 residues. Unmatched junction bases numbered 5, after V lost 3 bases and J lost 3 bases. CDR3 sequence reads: CASSPLQGADTEAFF. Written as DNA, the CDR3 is TGTGCCAGCTCACCCTTACAGGGGGCTGACACTGAAGCTTTCTTT.

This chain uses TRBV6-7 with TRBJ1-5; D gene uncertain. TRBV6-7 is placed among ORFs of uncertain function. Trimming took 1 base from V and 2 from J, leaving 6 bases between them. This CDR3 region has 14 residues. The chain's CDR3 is CASSYCRGNQPQHF. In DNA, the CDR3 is TGTGCCAGCAGTTACTGCCGCGGCAATCAGCCCCAGCATTTT.

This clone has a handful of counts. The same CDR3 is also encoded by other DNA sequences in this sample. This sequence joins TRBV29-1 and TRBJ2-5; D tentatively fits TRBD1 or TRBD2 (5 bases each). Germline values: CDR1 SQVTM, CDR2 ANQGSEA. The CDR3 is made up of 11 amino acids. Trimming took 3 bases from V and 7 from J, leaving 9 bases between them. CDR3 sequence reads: CSVEGVGTQYF. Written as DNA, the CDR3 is TGCAGCGTTGAGGGGGTGGGGACCCAGTACTTC.

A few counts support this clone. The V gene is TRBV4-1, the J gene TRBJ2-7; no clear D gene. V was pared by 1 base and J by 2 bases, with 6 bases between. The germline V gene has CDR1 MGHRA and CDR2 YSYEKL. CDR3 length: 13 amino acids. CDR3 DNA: TGCGCCAGCAGCCAAGCCACAACCTACGAGCAGTACTTC. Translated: CASSQATTYEQYF.

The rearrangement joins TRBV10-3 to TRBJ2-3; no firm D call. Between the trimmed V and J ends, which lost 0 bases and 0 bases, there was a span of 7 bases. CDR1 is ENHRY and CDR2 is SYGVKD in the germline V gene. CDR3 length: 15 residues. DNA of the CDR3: TGTGCCATCAGTGAGTCGGTAGCTAGCACAGATACGCAGTATTTT. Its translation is CAISESVASTDTQYF.

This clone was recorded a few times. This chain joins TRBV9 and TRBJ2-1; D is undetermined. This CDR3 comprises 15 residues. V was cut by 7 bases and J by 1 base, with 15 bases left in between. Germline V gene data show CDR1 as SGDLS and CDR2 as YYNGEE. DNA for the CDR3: TGTGCCAGCTCGCTTGTGGGTGATTCCTACAATGAGCAGTTCTTC. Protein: CASSLVGDSYNEQFF.